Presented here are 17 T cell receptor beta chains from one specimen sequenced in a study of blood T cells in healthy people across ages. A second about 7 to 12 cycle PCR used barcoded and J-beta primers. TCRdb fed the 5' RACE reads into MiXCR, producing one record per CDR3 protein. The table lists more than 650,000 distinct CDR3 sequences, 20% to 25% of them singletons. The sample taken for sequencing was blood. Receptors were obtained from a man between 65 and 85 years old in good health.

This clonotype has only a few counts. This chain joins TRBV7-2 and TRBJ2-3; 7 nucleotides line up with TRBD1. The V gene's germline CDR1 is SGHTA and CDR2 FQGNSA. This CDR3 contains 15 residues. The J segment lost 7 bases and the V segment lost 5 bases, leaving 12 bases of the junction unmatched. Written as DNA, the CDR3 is TGTGCCAGCAGCCTAGACAGGGAACGCTCGAATACGCAGTATTTT. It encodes CASSLDRERSNTQYF.

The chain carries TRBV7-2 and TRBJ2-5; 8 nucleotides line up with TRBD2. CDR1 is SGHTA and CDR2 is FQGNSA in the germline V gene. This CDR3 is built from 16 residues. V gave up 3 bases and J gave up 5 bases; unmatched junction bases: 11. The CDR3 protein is CASSFKPGLVGETQYF. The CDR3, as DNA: TGTGCCAGCAGCTTTAAACCGGGACTAGTCGGGGAGACCCAGTACTTC.

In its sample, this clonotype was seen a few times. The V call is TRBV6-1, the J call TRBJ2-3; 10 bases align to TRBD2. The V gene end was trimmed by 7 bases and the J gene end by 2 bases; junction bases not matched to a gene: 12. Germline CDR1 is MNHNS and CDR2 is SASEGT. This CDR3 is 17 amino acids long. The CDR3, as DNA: TGTGCCAGCAATGAGCGGGGGGGGACCTATTCCACAGATACGCAGTATTTT. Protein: CASNERGGTYSTDTQYF.

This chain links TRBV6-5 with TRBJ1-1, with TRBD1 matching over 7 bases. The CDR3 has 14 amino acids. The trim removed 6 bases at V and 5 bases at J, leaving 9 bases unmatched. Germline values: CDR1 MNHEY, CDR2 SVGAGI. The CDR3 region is CASRLAGGRTEAFF. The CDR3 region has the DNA TGTGCCAGCAGGCTCGCAGGGGGTAGGACTGAAGCTTTCTTT.

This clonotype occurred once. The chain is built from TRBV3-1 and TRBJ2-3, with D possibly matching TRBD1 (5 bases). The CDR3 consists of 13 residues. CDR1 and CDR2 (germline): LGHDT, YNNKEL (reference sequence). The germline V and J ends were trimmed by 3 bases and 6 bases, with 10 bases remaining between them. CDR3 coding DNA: TGTGCCAGCAGCCAGGCAGGGTTGGATACGCAGTATTTT. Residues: CASSQAGLDTQYF.

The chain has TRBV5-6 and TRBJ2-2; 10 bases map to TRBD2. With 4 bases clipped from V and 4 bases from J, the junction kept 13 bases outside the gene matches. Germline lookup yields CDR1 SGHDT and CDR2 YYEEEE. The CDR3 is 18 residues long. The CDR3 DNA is TGTGCCAGCAGCACATCTAGCGGGAGACGCAAGAGCACCGGGGAGCTGTTTTTT. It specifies CASSTSSGRRKSTGELFF.

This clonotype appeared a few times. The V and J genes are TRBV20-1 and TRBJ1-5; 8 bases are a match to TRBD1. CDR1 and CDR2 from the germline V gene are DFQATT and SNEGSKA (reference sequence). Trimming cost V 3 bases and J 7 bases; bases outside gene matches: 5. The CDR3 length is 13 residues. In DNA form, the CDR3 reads TGCAGTGCTAGTAAGGGGACAGGCCAGCCCCAGCATTTT. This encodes CSASKGTGQPQHF.

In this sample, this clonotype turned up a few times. CDR3 residues: CSASGGEQFF. The CDR3 DNA reads TGCAGTGCTAGTGGAGGTGAGCAGTTCTTC. V gene TRBV20-1 combines with J gene TRBJ2-7; TRBD2 is a possible D gene (5 bases). Gene TRBJ2-1 matches the end of the DNA better, so the J call may be wrong. The CDR3 totals 10 residues. Germline V gene lookup returns CDR1 DFQATT and CDR2 SNEGSKA (reference sequence).

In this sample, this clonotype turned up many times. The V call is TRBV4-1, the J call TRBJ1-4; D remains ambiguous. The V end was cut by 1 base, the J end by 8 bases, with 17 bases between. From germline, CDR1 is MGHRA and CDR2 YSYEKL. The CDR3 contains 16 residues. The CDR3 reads CASSQVGLGSDEKLFF. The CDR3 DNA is TGCGCCAGCAGCCAAGTCGGTCTGGGGTCTGACGAAAAACTGTTTTTT.

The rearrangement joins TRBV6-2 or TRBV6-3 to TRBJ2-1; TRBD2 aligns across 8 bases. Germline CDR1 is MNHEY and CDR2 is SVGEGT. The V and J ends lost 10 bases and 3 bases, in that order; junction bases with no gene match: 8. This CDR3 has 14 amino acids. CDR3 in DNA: TGTGCCACCCGTTGGAGCGGGGGCTACAATGAGCAGTTCTTC. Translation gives CATRWSGGYNEQFF.

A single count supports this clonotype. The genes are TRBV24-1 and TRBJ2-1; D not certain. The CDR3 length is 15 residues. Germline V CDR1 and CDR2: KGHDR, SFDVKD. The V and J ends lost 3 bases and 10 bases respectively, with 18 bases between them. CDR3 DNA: TGTGCCACCAGTGATCCCCGATCCGGAATTAACGAGCAGTTCTTC. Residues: CATSDPRSGINEQFF.

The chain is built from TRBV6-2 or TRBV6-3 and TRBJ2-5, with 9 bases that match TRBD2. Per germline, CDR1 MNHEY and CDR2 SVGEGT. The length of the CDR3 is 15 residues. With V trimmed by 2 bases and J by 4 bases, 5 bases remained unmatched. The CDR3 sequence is CASSYGGGASETQYF. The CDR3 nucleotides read TGTGCCAGCAGTTACGGCGGGGGGGCCTCAGAGACCCAGTACTTC.

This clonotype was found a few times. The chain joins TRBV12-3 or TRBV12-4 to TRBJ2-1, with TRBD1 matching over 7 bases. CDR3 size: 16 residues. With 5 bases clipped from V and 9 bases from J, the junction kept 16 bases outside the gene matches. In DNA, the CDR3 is TGTGCCAGCAGTCAGCCGGGACAGACGGATCAAGGTGAGCAGTTCTTC. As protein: CASSQPGQTDQGEQFF.

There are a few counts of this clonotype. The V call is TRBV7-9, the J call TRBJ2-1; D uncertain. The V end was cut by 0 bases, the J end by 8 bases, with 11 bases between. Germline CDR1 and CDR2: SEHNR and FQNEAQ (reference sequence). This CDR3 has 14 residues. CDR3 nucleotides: TGTGCCAGCAGCTTAGCAAGCTCAGGCCATGAGCAGTTCTTC. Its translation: CASSLASSGHEQFF.

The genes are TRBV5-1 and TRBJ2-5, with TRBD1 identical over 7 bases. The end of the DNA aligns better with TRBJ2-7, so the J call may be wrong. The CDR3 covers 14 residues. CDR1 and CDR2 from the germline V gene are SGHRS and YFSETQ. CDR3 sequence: CASGSGTASYEQYF. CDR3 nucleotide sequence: TGCGCCAGCGGATCCGGGACAGCCTCCTACGAGCAGTACTTC.

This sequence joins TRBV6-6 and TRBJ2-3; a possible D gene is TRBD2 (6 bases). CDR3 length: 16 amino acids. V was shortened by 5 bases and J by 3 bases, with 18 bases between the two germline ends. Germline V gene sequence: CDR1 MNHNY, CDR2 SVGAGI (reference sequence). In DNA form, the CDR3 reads TGTGCCAGCAGTGACCTACTAGTGGGAGGAACAGATACGCAGTATTTT. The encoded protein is CASSDLLVGGTDTQYF.

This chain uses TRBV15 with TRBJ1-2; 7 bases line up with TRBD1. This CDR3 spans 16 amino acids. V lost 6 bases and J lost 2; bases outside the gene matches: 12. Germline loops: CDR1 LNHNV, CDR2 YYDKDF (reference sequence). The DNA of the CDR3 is TGTGCCACCAGGCTAGGATTAGACAGGGTCAACTATGGCTACACCTTC. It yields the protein CATRLGLDRVNYGYTF.